The source of this T cell receptor (delta chain) is a study of Vδ1+ human thymocytes. Study-level results: Bulk repertoire data may be misinterpreted because of unexpected Vdelta2 sequences. Thymic TRG and TRD repertoires appeared highly polyclonal, with Gaussian CDR3 length distributions.

The template was reverse-transcribed extracted RNA. The CDR3 regions were amplified by multiplex PCR from V-gene primers to a constant-region primer. TCRdb re-called clones from the multiplex PCR reads via CATT. The table has around 24,000 delta-chain clones, 25% to 30% seen once. Germline V gene sequence: CDR1 TSWWSYY, CDR2 QGS. The trim removed 2 bases at V and 0 bases at J, leaving 17 bases unmatched. The CDR3 runs to 22 residues. This clone occurred many times. Its cognate antigen is unknown. Thymocytes were sorted as CD3+ TCRVdelta1+ TCRVdelta2- after alphabeta T cell depletion. This clonotype was obtained from a boy under two years old who had congenital heart surgery. Sequencing was done on a sample of Vdelta1+ gamma-delta thymocytes from the thymus. Subset specified: FACS-sorted CD3+ TCRalphabeta- TCRVdelta1+ TCRVdelta2- thymocytes. The chain carries TRDV1 and TRDJ2; 11 bases align to TRDD3. Here the CDR3 reads CALGEGAFLRVLGDTLTAQLFF. CDR3 nucleotides: TGTGCTCTTGGGGAAGGGGCCTTCCTCCGAGTACTGGGGGATACTTTGACAGCACAACTCTTCTTT.